The source of this T cell receptor (beta chain) is a study of T cell changes during pregnancy in multiple sclerosis. Repertoires were generated with immunoSEQ multiplex PCR, while TCRdb's copy carries only in-frame clones and drops some. This repertoire shows 70,000 to 75,000 clones, more than 85% found once; its top ten account for over 3%. The CDR3 consists of 16 residues. V lost 5 bases, J lost 2 bases, and 8 bases stayed unmatched. Germline-derived CDR1 and CDR2 are LNHNV and YYDKDF (reference sequence). The rearrangement uses TRBV15 and TRBJ2-1; 8 nucleotides line up with TRBD2. The source was peripheral blood, collected before pregnancy. The clonotype comes from a female donor with multiple sclerosis, enrolled in a pregnancy study. In DNA, the CDR3 is TGTGCCACCAGCCGATCTCATAGCGGGGCCTACAATGAGCAGTTCTTC. Its translation is CATSRSHSGAYNEQFF.